This is a list of T cell receptor beta chains from one sample in a study of vaccination effects on CD4 cells after COVID-19. These receptors are not linked to any known antigen. Data came from immunoSEQ multiplex PCR; TCRdb stores just in-frame clones and leaves some out. The table lists about 54,000 clones, around 80% of them singletons, with 2% to 2.5% in the top ten. Sequencing used CD4+ T cells from PBMCs cultured with HCoV-229E spike peptides, obtained before COVID-19 vaccination. Receptor source: a human donor who received a COVID-19 vaccine. CDR3s include the opening cysteine and the closing phenylalanine or tryptophan. D genes are given only for firm matches. The listing skips clone size in some rows; elsewhere it reads once, few, many or a size class.

>TRBD1|few|TRBV7-3|TRBJ1-1
TGTGCCAGCAGCTTACGCCCAGGGGGCACTGAAGCTTTCTTT
CASSLRPGGTEAFF
>NA|NA|TRBV4-3|TRBJ1-6
TGCGCCAGCAAACAGTTTAATTCACCCCTCCACTTT
CASKQFNSPLHF
>NA|NA|TRBV24-1|TRBJ2-5
TGTGCCACCATACATAGTTGGCAAGAGACCCAGTACTTC
CATIHSWQETQYF
>NA|few|TRBV7-3|TRBJ2-2
TGTGCCAGCAGCTTAGACGGAGGGGCCACCGGGGAGCTGTTTTTT
CASSLDGGATGELFF
>NA|NA|TRBV19|TRBJ2-5
TGTGCCAGTAGTCCCGGGACCGAATCCCAGACCCAGTACTTC
CASSPGTESQTQYF
>NA|NA|TRBV24-1|TRBJ2-2
TGTGCCACCAGTGGTTCCTCCCCCCTAGTTGACACCGGGGAGCTGTTTTTT
CATSGSSPLVDTGELFF
>TRBD1|NA|TRBV7-2|TRBJ1-2
TGTGCCAGCAGCTTAGCGAGACAGGGGTCTAACTATGGCTACACCTTC
CASSLARQGSNYGYTF
>NA|NA|TRBV25-1|TRBJ1-6
TGTGCCAGCATGGGACGTAATAATTCACCCCTCCACTTT
CASMGRNNSPLHF
>TRBD1|NA|TRBV12-5|TRBJ2-1
TGTGCTAGTGGATCCGAAGACAGGGGATGGGTTAATGAGCAGTTCTTC
CASGSEDRGWVNEQFF
>TRBD2|NA|TRBV24-1|TRBJ2-5
TGTGCCACGGGACTAGCGGGGGGGCCGCAGGAGACCCAGTACTTC
CATGLAGGPQETQYF
>NA|NA|TRBV28|TRBJ1-4
TGTGCCAGCAGTCAGCCCCCAGGGCCAACTAATGAAAAACTGTTTTTT
CASSQPPGPTNEKLFF
>TRBD1|few|TRBV27|TRBJ1-4
TGTGCCAGCAGACCGACCCGGACAGGGGCTGAAAAACTGTTTTTT
CASRPTRTGAEKLFF
>NA|NA|TRBV5-1|TRBJ1-3
TGCGCCAGCAGCTTGGGGGCAAGTTTCTCTGGAAACACCATATATTTT
CASSLGASFSGNTIYF
>NA|NA|TRBV27|TRBJ2-4
TGTGCCAGCAGTAAGAATAGAGGGGACATTCAGTACTTC
CASSKNRGDIQYF
>TRBD1|NA|TRBV24-1|TRBJ2-1
TGTGCCACCAGTGATTTAGGGGACAGCAATGAGCAGTTCTTC
CATSDLGDSNEQFF
>NA|NA|TRBV9|TRBJ2-3
TGTGCCAGCAGCGTAAGACAGAACACAGATACGCAGTATTTT
CASSVRQNTDTQYF
>NA|NA|TRBV20-1|TRBJ2-5
TGCAGTGGACTTTTAGAGACCCAGTACTTC
CSGLLETQYF
>TRBD2|once|TRBV12-5|TRBJ2-5
TGTGCTAGTGGTTTGTCGAACCTAGCGGGTCCCGGGGACCAGTACTTC
CASGLSNLAGPGDQYF
>NA|NA|TRBV24-1|TRBJ2-2
TGTGCCACCAGTGATTCCAGGACAGATAACACCGGGGAGCTGTTTTTT
CATSDSRTDNTGELFF
>TRBD2|NA|TRBV24-1|TRBJ2-1
TGTGCCACCAGTGATTTGAGCGGGGGGGCCGGGGATGAGCAGTTCTTC
CATSDLSGGAGDEQFF
>NA|NA|TRBV5-1|TRBJ1-1
TGCGCCAGCAGCTCACGCACGACAGTTAACACTGAAGCTTTCTTT
CASSSRTTVNTEAFF
>NA|NA|TRBV12-3/TRBV12-4|TRBJ2-2
TGTGCCAGCAGTCCCCTCGGGGAGCTGTTTTTT
CASSPLGELFF
>NA|NA|TRBV10-1|TRBJ1-1
TGCGCCAGCAGTGAGTCGGGCAGAATGAACACTGAAGCTTTCTTT
CASSESGRMNTEAFF
>NA|once|TRBV3-1/TRBV3-2|TRBJ2-1
TGTGCCAGCAGCCAAGGGCTATCGAGGTTCTTC
CASSQGLSRFF
>TRBD1|once|TRBV27|TRBJ2-2
TGTGCCAGCAGTTTACGGACAGGGGGCGCGGGGAACACCGGGGAGCTGTTTTTT
CASSLRTGGAGNTGELFF
>NA|NA|TRBV10-1|TRBJ2-4
TGCGCCTGTCGAAGGACGGGGAACCGCCCGCGGTCGAGCAAAAACATTCAGTACTTC
CACRRTGNRPRSSKNIQYF
>NA|NA|TRBV7-2|TRBJ1-2
TGTGCCAGCAGCCCCCGGGGCCAGGGAGAACGCGGCTACACCTTC
CASSPRGQGERGYTF
>TRBD1|NA|TRBV5-5|TRBJ1-3
TGTGCCAGCACCATGACAGGGCCCTCTGGAAACACCATATATTTT
CASTMTGPSGNTIYF
>NA|NA|TRBV12-3/TRBV12-4|TRBJ2-5
TGTGCCAGCAGTTCCCGACTACAAGAGACCCAGTACTTC
CASSSRLQETQYF